This TCR beta chain was profiled in a study of T-cell reconstitution after alpha-beta-depleted transplantation in children (dated by TCRdb to the mid-2010s). Some background on the complete study: Using TCR repertoire profiling, the study followed T-cell immune reconstitution in a quantitative way in children after TCRalphabeta/CD19-depleted allogeneic hematopoietic cell transplantation.

The germline V gene (reference sequence) sets CDR1 to MNHEY and CDR2 to SMNVEV. The CDR3 measures 14 amino acids from cysteine to phenylalanine. Only the CDR3 region is kept as DNA, spanning 42 bases read in frame from base 1. At the junction V is shortened by 6 bases and J by 1 base, with 10 bases in between. The library relied on PCR. The run used an Illumina HiSeq 2500. To normalize quantification of the TCRbeta repertoire, the TCR libraries were built with molecular barcoding that relied on unique molecular identifiers. The public reads were quality trimmed at Q25 with fastp and then assembled into clones with MiXCR by TCRdb, keeping productive beta chains. Duplicate CDR3 protein sequences are folded into a single record with the most common DNA and genes. Recorded for this sample are about 230,000 distinct CDR3 sequences; around 9.6% of them occurred a single time. Together, the top ten hold approximately 5.9% of the sample.

Comments on this clonotype: The antigen it binds to is not known. Base quality data are lacking; no much larger clone is found one base away.

This specimen was PBMCs from the stem cell graft donor, taken from the stem cell graft. The receptor chain draws on TRBV27 and TRBJ1-5, and TRBD1 may be the D gene, going by 5 matching bases. This clonotype was obtained from a human donor who donated a stem cell graft to a child with acute lymphoblastic leukemia. The DNA is as follows: TGTGCCAGCAGGACAGACTGGAGCAATCAGCCCCAGCATTTT. Its protein reads: CASRTDWSNQPQHF.